The sequence of this TCR beta chain was determined in a study of T cells after yellow fever vaccination. Per germline, CDR1 LGHDT and CDR2 YNNKEL (reference sequence). The V end was cut by 1 base, the J end by 2 bases, with 14 bases between. CDR3 size: 16 residues. General study findings and limits: Once the booster was given, most primary-vaccination clones reappeared, at about 97% for CD4 and around 90% for CD8. A weaker but faster secondary response was observed, peaking on day 5 versus 15.

For this clonotype: Its specificity is unknown.

5'RACE template switching generated TCR cDNA, adding a universal primer site and UMIs. Via MiXCR, TCRdb re-called the 5' RACE reads, giving one row per CDR3 protein. This sample carries some 390,000 distinct CDR3 sequences, over 15% of them seen once, and the ten largest clones take 15% to 20%. The sequence was collected from a man aged 18 to 29 who received the YFV17D yellow fever vaccine. Sequenced material: PBMCs, taken before the yellow fever booster vaccination. V is TRBV3-1 and J is TRBJ2-5; a weak D match, TRBD2 (6 bases). The CDR3 spells CASSQGRRRGQETQYF. The CDR3 DNA reads as TGTGCCAGCAGCCAAGGTCGAAGGCGGGGTCAAGAGACCCAGTACTTC.